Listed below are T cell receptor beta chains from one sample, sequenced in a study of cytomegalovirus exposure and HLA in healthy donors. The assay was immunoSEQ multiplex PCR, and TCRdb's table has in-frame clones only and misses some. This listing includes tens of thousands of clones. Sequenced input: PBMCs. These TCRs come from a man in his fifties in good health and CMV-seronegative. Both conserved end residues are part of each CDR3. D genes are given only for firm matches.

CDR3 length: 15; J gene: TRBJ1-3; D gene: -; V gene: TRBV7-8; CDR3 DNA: TGTGCCAGCAGCTCATACAGTCCCCCTGGAAACACCATATATTTT; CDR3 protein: CASSSYSPPGNTIYF
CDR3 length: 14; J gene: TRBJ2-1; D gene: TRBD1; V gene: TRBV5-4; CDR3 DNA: TGTGCCAGCGGGGGGGACAGGGTCTCAAATGAGCAGTTCTTC; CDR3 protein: CASGGDRVSNEQFF
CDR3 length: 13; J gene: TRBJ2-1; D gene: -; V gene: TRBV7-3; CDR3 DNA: TGTGCCAGCAGCTTAGGCGGGGTGAATGAGCAGTTCTTC; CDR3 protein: CASSLGGVNEQFF
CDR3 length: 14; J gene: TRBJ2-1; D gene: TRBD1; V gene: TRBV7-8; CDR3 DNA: TGTGCCAGCAGAGCAGGGGGTACTTACAATGAGCAGTTCTTC; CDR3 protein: CASRAGGTYNEQFF
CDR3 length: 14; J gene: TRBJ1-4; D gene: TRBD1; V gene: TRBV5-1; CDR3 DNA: TGCGCCAGCACGACCGGACAGGGGAGTGAAAAACTGTTTTTT; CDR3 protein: CASTTGQGSEKLFF
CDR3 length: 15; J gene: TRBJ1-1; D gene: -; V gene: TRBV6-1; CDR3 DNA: TGTGCCAGCAGACCGAACGACAGGCTGAACACTGAAGCTTTCTTT; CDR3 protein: CASRPNDRLNTEAFF
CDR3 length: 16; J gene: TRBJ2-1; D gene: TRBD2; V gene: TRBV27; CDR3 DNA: TGTGCCAGCAGTTTCACCTCGGCTAGCGGGGTGGTTGAGCAGTTCTTC; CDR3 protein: CASSFTSASGVVEQFF
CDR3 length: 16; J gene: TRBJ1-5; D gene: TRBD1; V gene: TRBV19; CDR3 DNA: TGTGCCAGCAAGGCAGGGGGCGGCTATAGCAATCAGCCCCAGCATTTT; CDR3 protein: CASKAGGGYSNQPQHF
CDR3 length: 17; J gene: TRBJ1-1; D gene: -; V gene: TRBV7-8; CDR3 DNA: TGTGCCAGCAGCTTAGTCAGGGGAGCTTTTTTGGACACTGAAGCTTTCTTT; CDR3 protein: CASSLVRGAFLDTEAFF
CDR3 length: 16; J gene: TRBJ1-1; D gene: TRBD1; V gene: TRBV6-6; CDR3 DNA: TGTGCCAGCAGGACAGGGAGAAGTCAAGGGAACACTGAAGCTTTCTTT; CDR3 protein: CASRTGRSQGNTEAFF
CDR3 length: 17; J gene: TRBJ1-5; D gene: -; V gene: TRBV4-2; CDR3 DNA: TGTGCCAGCAGCCAAATGGAGGGAAGTAAAAGCAATCAGCCCCAGCATTTT; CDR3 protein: CASSQMEGSKSNQPQHF
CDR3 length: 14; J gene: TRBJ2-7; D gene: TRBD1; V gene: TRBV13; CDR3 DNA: TGTGCCAGCAGCCAAGACAGGGTTCCCTACGAGCAGTACTTC; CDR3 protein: CASSQDRVPYEQYF
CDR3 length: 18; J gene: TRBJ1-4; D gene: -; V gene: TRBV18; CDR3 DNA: TGTGCCAGCTCACCCCGAACGACAGGCTGGGCAACTAATGAAAAACTGTTTTTT; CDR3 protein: CASSPRTTGWATNEKLFF
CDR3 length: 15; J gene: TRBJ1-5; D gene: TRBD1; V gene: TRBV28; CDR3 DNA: TGTGCCAGCAGTTCTCAGAGACAGGGCTGGCAGCCCCAGCATTTT; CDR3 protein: CASSSQRQGWQPQHF
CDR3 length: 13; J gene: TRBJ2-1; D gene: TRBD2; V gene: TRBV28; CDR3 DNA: TGTGCCAGCAGGCGGGGGGCGGAACATGAGCAGTTCTTC; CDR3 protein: CASRRGAEHEQFF
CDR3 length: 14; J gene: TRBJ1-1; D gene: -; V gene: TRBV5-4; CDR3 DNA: TGTGCCAGCAGCCAACCCTATGTGGACACTGAAGCTTTCTTT; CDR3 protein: CASSQPYVDTEAFF
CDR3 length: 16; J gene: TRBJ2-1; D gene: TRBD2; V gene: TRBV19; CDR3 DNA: TGTGCCAGTAAAGGGGGACTAGCGGGGCCCTACAATGAGCAGTTCTTC; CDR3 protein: CASKGGLAGPYNEQFF
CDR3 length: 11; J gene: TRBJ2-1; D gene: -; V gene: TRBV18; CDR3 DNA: TGTGCCAGCTCAGCCCGGGAGCCGCAGTTCTTC; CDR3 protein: CASSAREPQFF
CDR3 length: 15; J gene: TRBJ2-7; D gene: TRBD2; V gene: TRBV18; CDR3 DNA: TGTGCCAGCTCACCGGGACTAGCGGAGAACTACGAGCAGTACTTC; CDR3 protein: CASSPGLAENYEQYF
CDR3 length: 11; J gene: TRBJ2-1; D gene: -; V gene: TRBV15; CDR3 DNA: TGTGCCACCAGCAGACTCGATGAGCAGTTCTTC; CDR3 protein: CATSRLDEQFF
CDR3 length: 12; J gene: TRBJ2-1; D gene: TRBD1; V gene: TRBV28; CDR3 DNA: TGTGCCAGCAGTCTCCGGGACAGGGGGAATTTCTTC; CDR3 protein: CASSLRDRGNFF
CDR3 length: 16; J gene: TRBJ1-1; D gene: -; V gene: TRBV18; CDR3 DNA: TGTGCCAGCTCACCCACGGGGGAGTATATAAACACTGAAGCTTTCTTT; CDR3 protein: CASSPTGEYINTEAFF
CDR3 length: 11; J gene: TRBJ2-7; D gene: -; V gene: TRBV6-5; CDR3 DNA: TGTGCCAGCAGTACAATTAACGAGCAGTACTTC; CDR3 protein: CASSTINEQYF
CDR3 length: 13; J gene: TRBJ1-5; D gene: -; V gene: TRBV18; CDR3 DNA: TGTGCCAGCTCACCTTCCGTGAATCAGCCCCAGCATTTT; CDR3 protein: CASSPSVNQPQHF
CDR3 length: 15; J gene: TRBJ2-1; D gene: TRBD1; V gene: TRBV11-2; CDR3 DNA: TGTGCCAGCAGCTTAGTAAGCACAGGGGGCAATGAGCAGTTCTTC; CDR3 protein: CASSLVSTGGNEQFF
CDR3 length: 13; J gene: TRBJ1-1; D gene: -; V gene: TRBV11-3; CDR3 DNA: TGTGCCAGCAGCCCCCCCGGGGGCACTGAAGCTTTCTTT; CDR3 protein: CASSPPGGTEAFF
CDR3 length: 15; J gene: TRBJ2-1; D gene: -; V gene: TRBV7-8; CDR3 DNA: TGTGCCAGCAGGTCAGGGGAAATCAGGGAAGATGAGCAGTTCTTC; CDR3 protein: CASRSGEIREDEQFF
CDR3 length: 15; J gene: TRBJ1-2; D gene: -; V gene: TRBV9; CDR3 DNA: TGTGCCAGCAGCGTAGGGTCTTCGGGGGTTCGTGGCTACACCTTC; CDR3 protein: CASSVGSSGVRGYTF
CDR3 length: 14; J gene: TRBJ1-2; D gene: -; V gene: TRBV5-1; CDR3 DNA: TGCGCCAGCAGCTTGGGTCAGGACTCTTATGGCTACACCTTC; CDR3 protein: CASSLGQDSYGYTF
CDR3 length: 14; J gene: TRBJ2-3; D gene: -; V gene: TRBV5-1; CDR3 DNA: TGCGCCAGCAGCTTAACGACTAGCACAGATACGCAGTATTTT; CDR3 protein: CASSLTTSTDTQYF
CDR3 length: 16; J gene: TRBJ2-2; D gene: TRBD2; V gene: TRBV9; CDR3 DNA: TGTGCCAGCAGCTTACGGACTAGCGGGGTGACCGGGGAGCTGTTTTTT; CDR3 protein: CASSLRTSGVTGELFF
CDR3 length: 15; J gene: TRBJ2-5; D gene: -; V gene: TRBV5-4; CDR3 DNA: TGTGCCAGCAGCTTGGAAGCGTCAGGGGTTGAGACCCAGTACTTC; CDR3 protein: CASSLEASGVETQYF
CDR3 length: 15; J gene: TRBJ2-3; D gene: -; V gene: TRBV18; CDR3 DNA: TGTGCCAGCTCACCAGGGCCTGAAAATTCAGATACGCAGTATTTT; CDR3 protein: CASSPGPENSDTQYF
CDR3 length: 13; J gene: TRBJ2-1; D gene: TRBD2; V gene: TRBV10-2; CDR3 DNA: TGCGCCACCAAGCGGGGGGCCTACAATGAGCAGTTCTTC; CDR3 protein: CATKRGAYNEQFF
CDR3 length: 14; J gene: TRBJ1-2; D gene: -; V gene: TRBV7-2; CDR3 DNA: TGTGCCAGCAGCTTACAGGCCCCCCTCTATGGCTACACCTTC; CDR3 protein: CASSLQAPLYGYTF
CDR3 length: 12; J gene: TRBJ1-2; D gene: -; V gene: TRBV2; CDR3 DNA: TGTGCCAGCAGTGAACTAGCTAATGGCTACACCTTC; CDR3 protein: CASSELANGYTF
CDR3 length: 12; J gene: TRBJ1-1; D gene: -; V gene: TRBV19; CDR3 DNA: TGTGCCAGTAGTGTGGACAGCGTTGAAGCTTTCTTT; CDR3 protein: CASSVDSVEAFF
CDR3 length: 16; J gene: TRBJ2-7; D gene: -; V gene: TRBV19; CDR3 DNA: TGTGCCAGTAGTACAGCTACAGGGGGGGCTACAGGCGAGCAGTACTTC; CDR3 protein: CASSTATGGATGEQYF
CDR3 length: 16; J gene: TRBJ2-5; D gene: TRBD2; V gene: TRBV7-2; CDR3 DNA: TGTGCCAGCAGCTTAGGAGCTAGCGGGACCCAAGAGACCCAGTACTTC; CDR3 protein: CASSLGASGTQETQYF
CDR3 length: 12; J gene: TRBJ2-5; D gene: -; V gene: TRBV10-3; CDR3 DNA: TGTGCCATCAGTGAGAAGAGAGAGACCCAGTACTTC; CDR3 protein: CAISEKRETQYF
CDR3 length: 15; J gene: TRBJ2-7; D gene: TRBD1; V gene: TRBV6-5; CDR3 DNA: TGTGCCAGCAGTTCCGGGACAGGATCCACCTACGAGCAGTACTTC; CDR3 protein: CASSSGTGSTYEQYF
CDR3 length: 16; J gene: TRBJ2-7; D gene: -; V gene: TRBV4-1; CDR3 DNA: TGCGCCAGCAGCCAAGACCCTACCAGGGGTCAATACGAGCAGTACTTC; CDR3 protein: CASSQDPTRGQYEQYF
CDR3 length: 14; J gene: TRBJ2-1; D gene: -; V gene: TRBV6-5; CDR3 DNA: TGTGCCAGCCGTACGGTCGGCGGGGTTGGTGAGCAGTTCTTC; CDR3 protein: CASRTVGGVGEQFF